A single sample is the source of the 9 T cell receptor beta chains below, sequenced in a study of cytomegalovirus exposure and HLA in healthy donors. The method was immunoSEQ multiplex PCR; TCRdb's version includes in-frame clones alone and lacks a portion of them. The top ten clones hold roughly 7% of a sample with 200,000 or so clones, roughly 84% of them seen once. Sequences were obtained from PBMCs. Every receptor here comes from a man younger than 35 in good health and CMV-seropositive.

The chain carries TRBV6-1 and TRBJ2-1; 10 nucleotides line up with TRBD2. V dropped 3 bases and J dropped 3; count of bases not matched to a gene: 2. The CDR3 contains 15 residues. Germline CDR1 reads MNHNS; CDR2 reads SASEGT. CDR3 sequence (DNA): TGTGCCAGCAGTGATTGGACTAGCGGCTACAATGAGCAGTTCTTC. Amino acid sequence: CASSDWTSGYNEQFF.

The chain employs TRBV4-1 and TRBJ1-4; the D gene is possibly TRBD1 (6 bases). Germline CDR1 and CDR2: MGHRA and YSYEKL. Trimming removed 0 bases from V and 4 bases from J, with 15 bases in between. This CDR3 is 17 amino acids long. The CDR3 coding sequence is TGCGCCAGCAGCCAAGATCCCCCAGGGGCGTTTAATGAAAAACTGTTTTTT. This gives the protein CASSQDPPGAFNEKLFF.

The rearrangement joins TRBV7-2 to TRBJ2-2; D remains ambiguous. The CDR3 has 15 residues. Germline V gives CDR1 SGHTA, CDR2 FQGNSA. Between the trimmed V and J ends, which lost 5 bases and 6 bases, there was a span of 16 bases. The CDR3 loop is CASSLDASVPGELFF. Here the CDR3 DNA reads TGTGCCAGCAGCCTAGACGCGTCGGTTCCCGGGGAGCTGTTTTTT.

J is TRBJ2-1 and V is TRBV19; a weak D match, TRBD2 (6 bases). The CDR3 extends over 17 amino acids. Trimming took 4 bases from V and 0 from J, leaving 16 bases between them. CDR1 is LNHDA and CDR2 is SQIVND in the germline V gene (reference sequence). CDR3 region: CASSKLAQYSSYNEQFF. CDR3 coding DNA: TGTGCCAGTAGTAAGCTAGCGCAATACTCCTCCTACAATGAGCAGTTCTTC.

This chain uses TRBV5-4 with TRBJ2-2, with TRBD2 as a possible D gene (5 bases). The CDR3 loop spans 17 amino acids. CDR1 is SGHNT, CDR2 YYREEE, per germline (reference sequence). V was clipped by 2 bases and J by 0 bases, with 14 bases between them. CDR3 sequence: CASSFGPTTANTGELFF. The CDR3 DNA reads as TGTGCCAGCAGCTTTGGCCCGACTACCGCGAACACCGGGGAGCTGTTTTTT.

CDR3 protein: CASSEFWQNTEAFF. The CDR3 DNA follows: TGTGCCAGCAGTGAATTTTGGCAGAACACTGAAGCTTTCTTT. The rearrangement joins TRBV6-1 to TRBJ1-1, with D unresolved. The CDR3 spans 14 residues. Germline V gene data show CDR1 as MNHNS and CDR2 as SASEGT. V lost 2 bases and J lost 1, with 8 bases in between.

The chain couples TRBV30 to TRBJ2-7; the match to TRBD2 covers 7 bases. Germline assignment: CDR1 GTSNPN and CDR2 SVGIG (reference sequence). Trimming took 2 bases from V and 2 from J; bases not matched to a gene: 3. This CDR3 has 13 amino acids. CDR3 sequence: CAWSFGTTYEQYF. CDR3 in DNA: TGTGCCTGGAGTTTTGGGACTACCTACGAGCAGTACTTC.

The J gene is TRBJ1-5, the V gene TRBV6-1, with D possibly TRBD1 on 5 matching bases. The germline V and J ends were trimmed by 3 bases and 0 bases, with 9 bases remaining between them. Per the germline V gene, CDR1 is MNHNS and CDR2 is SASEGT. This CDR3 has 15 amino acids. CDR3 amino acids: CASSDRQNSNQPQHF. In DNA form, the CDR3 reads TGTGCCAGCAGTGACCGACAGAATAGCAATCAGCCCCAGCATTTT.

This clone is a singleton in its sample. The chain links TRBV27 to TRBJ2-2; D is possibly TRBD2 (5 bases). Per germline, CDR1 MNHEY and CDR2 SMNVEV (reference sequence). The V end was cut by 0 bases, the J end by 7 bases, with 18 bases between. The CDR3 has 17 amino acids. The CDR3: CASSLSLLGAFDGELFF. CDR3 DNA sequence: TGTGCCAGCAGTTTATCTCTACTAGGAGCCTTTGACGGGGAGCTGTTTTTT.